Presented here are 28 T cell receptor beta chains from one specimen sequenced in a study of read filtering for tumor transcriptome and immune sequencing. The library was built from around 400 ng RNA with molecular barcoded adaptors for alpha/delta and beta/gamma chains. TCRdb used MiXCR to reprocess the reads, holding one entry per CDR3 protein. The data contain tens of thousands of distinct CDR3 sequences, about 15% of them singletons. The sample consisted of a population of CD138-negative cells sorted from bone marrow. The source of these receptors is a donor aged 40 or older with multiple myeloma.

This clonotype was found once. A junction boundary mismatches the germline segment, possibly from a read error. The CDR3 here is CASSPNPRQGGNGQFF. CDR3 nucleotides: TGTGCCAGCAGTCCGAACCCGAGACAGGGGGGCAATGGGCAGTTCTTC. V is TRBV28 and J is TRBJ2-1, with 9 bases that match TRBD1. Germline CDR1 is MDHEN and CDR2 is SYDVKM. This CDR3 has 16 residues.

As regards this clonotype: This is likely a read error, given that the CDR3 carries no conserved phenylalanine or tryptophan at its end. This rearrangement joins TRBV6-6 to TRBJ2-1; D uncertain. The V gene's germline CDR1 is MNHNY and CDR2 SVGAGI (reference sequence). Trimming pared 2 bases from V and 6 bases from J, leaving 14 bases between. This CDR3 is 15 amino acids long. CDR3 loop: CASSYVASWGNEQFL. The CDR3 DNA reads as TGTGCCAGCAGTTACGTTGCCTCCTGGGGCAATGAGCAGTTCCTC.

Regarding this clonotype: A much larger clone sits a single nucleotide away, making a read error possible. The chain is built from TRBV20-1 and TRBJ1-5; unclear D gene. Germline V CDR1 and CDR2: DFQATT, SNEGSKA (reference sequence). This CDR3 is 13 amino acids long. CDR3 sequence reads: CSARDGSNQPKHF. CDR3 in DNA: TGCAGTGCTAGGGACGGGAGCAATCAGCCCAAGCATTTT.

This clonotype was found many times. This chain uses TRBV7-3 with TRBJ1-1; D is undetermined. The V gene's germline CDR1 is SGHTA and CDR2 FQGTGA. Trimming cost V 5 bases and J 1 base, with 11 bases left between them. The CDR3 consists of 14 residues. CDR3 bases: TGTGCCAGCAGCCCATTGGCCTCGAACACTGAAGCTTTCTTT. As protein: CASSPLASNTEAFF.

This clonotype was recorded at least ten times. The chain recombines TRBV29-1 with TRBJ1-2; 8 nucleotides agree with TRBD1. The V segment lost 8 bases and the J segment 5 bases; nucleotides outside the gene matches: 10. This CDR3 is 13 amino acids long. Germline values: CDR1 SQVTM, CDR2 ANQGSEA. The CDR3 here is CSHPDRDGYGYTF. Written as DNA, the CDR3 is TGCAGCCACCCGGACAGGGATGGATATGGCTACACCTTC.

In its sample, this clonotype was seen many times. The chain uses TRBV5-1 and TRBJ2-1; D gene ambiguous. The CDR3 length is 15 residues. V gave up 4 bases and J gave up 2 bases, with 13 bases separating them. Germline CDR1 reads SGHRS; CDR2 reads YFSETQ. Here the CDR3 reads CASSKDPRTYNEQFF. The CDR3 nucleotides are TGCGCCAGCAGCAAAGACCCCCGTACCTACAATGAGCAGTTCTTC.

CDR3 nucleotide sequence: TGTGCCAGCAGCTTGTGGGCAGCTTATGGCTACACCTTC. It translates to CASSLWAAYGYTF. This chain joins TRBV7-2 and TRBJ1-2; D is uncertain. V shed 3 bases and J shed 5 bases, with 10 bases lying between them. Germline CDR1 is SGHTA and CDR2 is FQGNSA. The CDR3 totals 13 residues. Combining the CDR3 with reference TRBV7-2 and TRBJ1-2 gives the whole variable domain GAGVSQSPSNKVTEKGKDVELRCDPISGHTALYWYRQSLGQGLEFLIYFQGNSAPDKSGLPSDRFSAERTGGSVSTLTIQRTQQEDSAVYLCASSLWAAYGYTFGSGTRLTVV.

Comments on this clonotype: A read error likely explains this, since a far larger clone differs by one base. Because it lacks the conserved phenylalanine or tryptophan at the end, this CDR3 is likely a read error. The V call is TRBV7-9, the J call TRBJ1-1; D is uncertain. The CDR3 spans 13 residues. V dropped 2 bases and J dropped 0 bases, with 4 bases sitting between them. From germline, CDR1 is SEHNR and CDR2 FQNEAQ (reference sequence). The CDR3 sequence: CASSLSLNTEAFL. In DNA, the CDR3 is TGTGCCAGCAGCTTAAGTTTGAACACTGAAGCTTTCCTT.

This clonotype was detected ten times or more. This chain joins TRBV5-1 and TRBJ1-6, with TRBD1 identical over 8 bases. CDR1 is SGHRS and CDR2 is YFSETQ in the germline V gene. The J segment lost 7 bases and the V segment lost 2 bases, leaving 2 bases of the junction unmatched. The CDR3 sequence is 14 residues long. The CDR3 loop is CASSFQGANSPLHF. The CDR3, as DNA: TGCGCCAGCAGCTTCCAGGGGGCGAATTCACCCCTCCACTTT.

This clonotype was observed many times. V and J are TRBV15 and TRBJ1-1, with D hard to call. This CDR3 has 13 residues. With 7 bases removed from V and 0 bases from J, the gap between germline ends came to 9 bases. CDR1 and CDR2 (germline): LNHNV, YYDKDF (reference sequence). In nucleotides, the CDR3 is TGTGCCACCACGAGCCGGGTGAACACTGAAGCTTTCTTT. Its translation: CATTSRVNTEAFF.

This clonotype was recorded at least ten times. CDR3 coding DNA: TGCGCCAGCAGCCAACCCCTGGGGACAGGGACCAGGTCTGGAAACACCATATATTTT. It is translated as CASSQPLGTGTRSGNTIYF. This chain uses TRBV4-1 with TRBJ1-3; 9 nucleotides align to TRBD1. Germline CDR1 is MGHRA and CDR2 is YSYEKL. V shed 2 bases, J shed 1 base, and the junction held 12 bases outside the gene matches. The CDR3 has 19 residues.

On this clonotype itself: A much larger clone sits a single nucleotide away, making a read error possible. This chain uses TRBV20-1 with TRBJ2-3, with 7 positions matching TRBD2. Germline values: CDR1 DFQATT, CDR2 SNEGSKA (reference sequence). This CDR3 region has 14 residues. The CDR3 here is CSEVAGVSSDTQYF. The CDR3 DNA reads TGCAGCGAAGTTGCGGGAGTCAGCTCAGATACGCAGTATTTT.

This clonotype was detected a few times. The chain carries TRBV6-1 and TRBJ1-1; 7 bases agree with TRBD1. The V gene end was trimmed by 6 bases and the J gene end by 0 bases; junction bases not matched to a gene: 7. CDR1 is MNHNS, CDR2 SASEGT, per germline. The CDR3 has 15 amino acids. For the CDR3, the DNA is TGTGCCAGCAGAGATCTGGGACAGTTGAACACTGAAGCTTTCTTT. Its translation: CASRDLGQLNTEAFF.

This clonotype was observed at least ten times. The rearrangement joins TRBV20-1 to TRBJ1-2; D gene ambiguous. The CDR3 loop spans 11 amino acids. V was pared by 3 bases and J by 8 bases, with 10 bases between. Germline CDR1 reads DFQATT; CDR2 reads SNEGSKA (reference sequence). The chain's CDR3 is CSASFTNGYTF. CDR3 nucleotides: TGCAGTGCTAGCTTCACTAACGGCTACACCTTC.

This clonotype was observed at least ten times. The V gene is TRBV27, the J gene TRBJ1-5; 8 bases fit TRBD1. The CDR3 runs to 17 residues. From germline, CDR1 is MNHEY and CDR2 SMNVEV (reference sequence). The J segment lost 0 bases and the V segment lost 6 bases, leaving 10 bases of the junction unmatched. The CDR3 nucleotides read TGTGCCAGCAGCTCCGGACAGGGTTGGAATAGCAATCAGCCCCAGCATTTT. This gives the protein CASSSGQGWNSNQPQHF.

The table lists this clonotype with a count of one. This likely traces to a read error, being one base from a far larger clone. V and J are TRBV6-1 and TRBJ2-1; D unresolved. V was shortened by 5 bases and J by 6 bases, with 8 bases between the two germline ends. Looked up from germline, CDR1 is MNHNS and CDR2 is SASEGT. The CDR3 loop spans 12 amino acids. The CDR3 sequence: CASSYATNEQFF. CDR3 DNA: TGTGCCAGCAGTTACGCCACCAATGAGCAGTTCTTC.

As concerns this clonotype: A read error is possible here, since a much larger clone lies one base away. The chain is built from TRBV7-2 and TRBJ1-2; D is possibly TRBD1 (6 bases). CDR1 is SGHTA and CDR2 is FQGNSA in the germline V gene. V lost 5 bases to trimming and J lost 8 bases, with 18 bases between them. This CDR3 has 14 residues. This CDR3 reads CASSPWGLRRGYTF. CDR3 coding DNA: TGTGCCAGCAGCCCTTGGGGGCTGCGACGGGGCTACACCTTC. Looking up the rest from reference TRBV7-2 and TRBJ1-2 gives the full variable domain: GAGVSQSPSNKVTEKGKDVELRCDPISGHTALYWYRQSLGQGLEFLIYFQGNSAPDKSGLPSDRFSAERTGGSVSTLTIQRTQQEDSAVYLCASSPWGLRRGYTFGSGTRLTVV.

This clonotype was recorded many times. The chain links TRBV27 to TRBJ2-7; D perhaps matches TRBD2 (6 bases). The CDR3 totals 14 residues. Germline values: CDR1 MNHEY, CDR2 SMNVEV (reference sequence). V was pared by 5 bases and J by 0 bases, with 11 bases between. CDR3 sequence reads: CASSPAGSSYEQYF. As DNA, the CDR3 is TGTGCCAGCAGTCCTGCCGGGAGCTCCTACGAGCAGTACTTC.

In the case of this clonotype: Since a much larger clone is just one base distant, this may be a read error. The CDR3 nucleotides are TGTGCCAGTATGGGGGAGGACAATCAGCCCCAGCATTTT. This translates into CASMGEDNQPQHF. The chain carries TRBV19 and TRBJ1-5, with D possibly being TRBD1 (5 bases). Deletions cut 7 bases from V and 3 bases from J, with 10 bases between. The CDR3 consists of 13 residues. The V gene's germline CDR1 is LNHDA and CDR2 SQIVND (reference sequence).

Ten or more counts support this clonotype. CDR3 in DNA: TGTGCCAGCAGCTTAGGCCGTGGAGGGGGCTACGAGCAGTACTTC. Amino acid sequence: CASSLGRGGGYEQYF. The chain combines TRBV13 with TRBJ2-7, with D perhaps assigned TRBD1 or TRBD2 (6 bases each). Germline loops: CDR1 PRHDT, CDR2 FYEKMQ (reference sequence). The CDR3 is 15 amino acids. Trimming cost V 0 bases and J 3 bases, with 12 bases left between them.

This clonotype showed up many times. The genes are TRBV2 and TRBJ2-7; D tentatively reads TRBD1 or TRBD2 (5 bases each). CDR1 and CDR2 (germline): SNHLY, FYNNEI. V was shortened by 4 bases and J by 6 bases, with 7 bases between the two germline ends. CDR3 length: 11 amino acids. CDR3 amino acids: CASSAGTEQYF. The CDR3 nucleotides read TGTGCCAGCAGTGCAGGGACCGAGCAGTACTTC.

This clonotype was observed a few times. The V call is TRBV7-9, the J call TRBJ2-1; TRBD2 is a possible D gene (6 bases). Germline V lookup: CDR1 SEHNR, CDR2 FQNEAQ (reference sequence). The ends were cut back, 9 bases at V and 6 bases at J, with 21 bases in the middle. This CDR3 region has 15 residues. The CDR3, as DNA: TGTGCCAGTAGCCTCTCGGGAGCCCAAGGCAATGAGCAGTTCTTC. Amino acid sequence: CASSLSGAQGNEQFF.

In regard to this clonotype: Because it lacks the conserved phenylalanine or tryptophan at the end, this CDR3 is likely a read error. The rearrangement links TRBV20-1 to TRBJ2-5, with D unclear. Germline V gives CDR1 DFQATT, CDR2 SNEGSKA (reference sequence). V lost 0 bases, J lost 6 bases, and 14 bases lay in between. The CDR3 spans 14 residues. The CDR3 DNA reads as TGCAGTGCTAGAGATTCGTACACTCAAAAGACCCAGTACTCC. Amino acid sequence: CSARDSYTQKTQYS.

This clonotype was counted at least ten times. The rearrangement uses TRBV19 and TRBJ2-7; D not certain. The CDR3 extends over 15 amino acids. Germline V gene sequence: CDR1 LNHDA, CDR2 SQIVND (reference sequence). With 5 bases removed from V and 4 bases from J, the gap between germline ends came to 18 bases. CDR3 DNA: TGTGCCAGTAGTCTAAAGGACGGAAGACCGTACGAGCAGTACTTC. Translation: CASSLKDGRPYEQYF.

This clonotype occurred many times. The CDR3 region is CATRSPGTTYNEQFF. The CDR3 DNA is TGTGCCACCAGAAGCCCCGGGACTACATACAATGAGCAGTTCTTC. The V gene is TRBV15, the J gene TRBJ2-1; 7 bases line up with TRBD2. The CDR3 loop spans 15 amino acids. The V and J ends lost 6 bases and 4 bases, in that order; junction bases with no gene match: 9. Germline V gene data show CDR1 as LNHNV and CDR2 as YYDKDF (reference sequence).

This clonotype was seen many times. The chain carries TRBV20-1 and TRBJ2-3, with 16 positions matching TRBD2. The CDR3 totals 16 residues. Germline V gene sequence: CDR1 DFQATT, CDR2 SNEGSKA (reference sequence). The V segment lost 6 bases and the J segment 4 bases; nucleotides outside the gene matches: 7. The CDR3 DNA is TGCAGTGCCGCGGGACTAGCGGGGGGGATGGCAGATACGCAGTATTTT. Translation: CSAAGLAGGMADTQYF.

This clonotype was observed many times. This chain connects TRBV6-5 to TRBJ1-5; D not resolved. The V end was cut by 6 bases, the J end by 3 bases, with 18 bases between. Germline loops: CDR1 MNHEY, CDR2 SVGAGI. This CDR3 comprises 16 residues. This chain's CDR3 is CASSRGSRAVNQPQHF. The CDR3 nucleotides are TGTGCCAGCAGCCGAGGCAGCCGGGCCGTCAATCAGCCCCAGCATTTT.

Worth noting for this clonotype: A read error may be the cause here, since a much bigger clone is one base away. The V and J genes are TRBV7-2 and TRBJ2-1, with D possibly matching TRBD1 (5 bases). The CDR3 runs to 13 residues. CDR1 is SGHTA, CDR2 FQGNSA, per germline. The CDR3 region has the DNA TGTGCCAGCAGCTTATTAGTGGACAATGGGCAGTTCTTC. Its translation: CASSLLVDNGQFF.